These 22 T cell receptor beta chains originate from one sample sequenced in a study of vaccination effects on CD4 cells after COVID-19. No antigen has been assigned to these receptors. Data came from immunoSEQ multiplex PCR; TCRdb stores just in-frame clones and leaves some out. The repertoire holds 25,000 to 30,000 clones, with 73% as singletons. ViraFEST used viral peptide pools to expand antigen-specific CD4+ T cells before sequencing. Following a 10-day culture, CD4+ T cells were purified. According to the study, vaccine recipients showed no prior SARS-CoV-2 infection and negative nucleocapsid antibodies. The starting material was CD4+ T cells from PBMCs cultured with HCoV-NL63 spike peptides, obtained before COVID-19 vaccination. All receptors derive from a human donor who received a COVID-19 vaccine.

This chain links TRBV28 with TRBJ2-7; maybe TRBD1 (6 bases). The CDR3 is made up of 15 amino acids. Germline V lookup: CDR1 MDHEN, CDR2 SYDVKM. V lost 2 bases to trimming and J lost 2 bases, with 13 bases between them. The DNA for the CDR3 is TGTGCCAGCAGTTTAAGGTACAGGGTACCCTACGAGCAGTACTTC. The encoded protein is CASSLRYRVPYEQYF.

This chain's CDR3 is CASSFLVFPYEQYF. The DNA of the CDR3 is TGTGCCAGCAGTTTCCTTGTGTTTCCCTACGAGCAGTACTTC. The chain recombines TRBV27 with TRBJ2-7; D gene unclear. This CDR3 contains 14 residues. Germline V gene lookup returns CDR1 MNHEY and CDR2 SMNVEV (reference sequence). V shed 3 bases and J shed 2 bases, with 11 bases lying between them.

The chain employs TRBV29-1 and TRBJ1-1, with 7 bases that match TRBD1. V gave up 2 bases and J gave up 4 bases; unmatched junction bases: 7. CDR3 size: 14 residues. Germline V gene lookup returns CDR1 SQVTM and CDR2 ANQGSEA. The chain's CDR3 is CSVELQGRTTEAFF. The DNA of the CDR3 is TGCAGCGTTGAACTACAGGGGCGGACCACTGAAGCTTTCTTT.

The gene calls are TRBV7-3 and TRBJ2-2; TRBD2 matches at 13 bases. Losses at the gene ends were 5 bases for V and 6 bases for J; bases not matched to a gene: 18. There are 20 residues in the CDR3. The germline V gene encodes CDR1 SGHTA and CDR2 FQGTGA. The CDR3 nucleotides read TGTGCCAGCAGCAGAACCCCCGGGACTAGCGGGACCCGAGGCGCCGGGGAGCTGTTTTTT. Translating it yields CASSRTPGTSGTRGAGELFF.

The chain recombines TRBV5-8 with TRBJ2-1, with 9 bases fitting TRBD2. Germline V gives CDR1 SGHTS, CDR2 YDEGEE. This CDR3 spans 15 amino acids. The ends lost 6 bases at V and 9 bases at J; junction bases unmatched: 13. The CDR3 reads CASNPLAGGPSEQFF. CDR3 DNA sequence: TGTGCCAGCAACCCGTTGGCGGGGGGGCCAAGTGAGCAGTTCTTC.

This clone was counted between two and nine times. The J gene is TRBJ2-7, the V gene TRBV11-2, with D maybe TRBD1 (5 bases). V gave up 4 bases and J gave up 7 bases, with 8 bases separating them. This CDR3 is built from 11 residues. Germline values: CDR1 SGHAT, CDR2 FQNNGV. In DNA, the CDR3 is TGTGCCAGCAGCTCTAGGGGTGAGCAGTACTTC. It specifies CASSSRGEQYF.

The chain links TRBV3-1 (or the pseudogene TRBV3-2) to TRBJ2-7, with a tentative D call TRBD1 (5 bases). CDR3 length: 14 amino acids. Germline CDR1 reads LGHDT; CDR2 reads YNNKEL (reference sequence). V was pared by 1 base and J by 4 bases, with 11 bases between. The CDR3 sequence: CASSQGSRAYEQYF. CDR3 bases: TGTGCCAGCAGCCAAGGTTCCAGGGCGTACGAGCAGTACTTC.

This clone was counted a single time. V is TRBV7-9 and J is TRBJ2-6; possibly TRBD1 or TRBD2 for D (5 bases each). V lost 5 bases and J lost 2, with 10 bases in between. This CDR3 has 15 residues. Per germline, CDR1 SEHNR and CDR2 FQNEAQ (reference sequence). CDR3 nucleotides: TGTGCCAGCAGCACCGGGGCCCCTGGGGCCAACGTCCTGACTTTC. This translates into CASSTGAPGANVLTF. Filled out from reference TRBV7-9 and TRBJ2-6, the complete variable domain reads DTGVSQNPRHKITKRGQNVTFRCDPISEHNRLYWYRQTLGQGPEFLTYFQNEAQLEKSRLLSDRFSAERPKGSFSTLEIQRTEQGDSAMYLCASSTGAPGANVLTFGAGSRLTVL.

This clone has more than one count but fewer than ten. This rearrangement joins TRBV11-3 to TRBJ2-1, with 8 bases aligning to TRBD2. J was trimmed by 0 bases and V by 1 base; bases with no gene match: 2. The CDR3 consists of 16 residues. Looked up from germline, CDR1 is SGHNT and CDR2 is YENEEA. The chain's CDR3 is CASSLGSGASYNEQFF. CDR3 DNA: TGTGCCAGCAGCTTAGGTAGCGGGGCCTCCTACAATGAGCAGTTCTTC.

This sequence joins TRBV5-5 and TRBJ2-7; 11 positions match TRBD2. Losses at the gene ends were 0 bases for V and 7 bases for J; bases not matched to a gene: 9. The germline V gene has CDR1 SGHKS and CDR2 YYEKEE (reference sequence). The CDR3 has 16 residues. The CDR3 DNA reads TGTGCCAGCAGCTTGGTCGTACTAGCGGGAGAGAGAGAGCAGTACTTC. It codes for CASSLVVLAGEREQYF.

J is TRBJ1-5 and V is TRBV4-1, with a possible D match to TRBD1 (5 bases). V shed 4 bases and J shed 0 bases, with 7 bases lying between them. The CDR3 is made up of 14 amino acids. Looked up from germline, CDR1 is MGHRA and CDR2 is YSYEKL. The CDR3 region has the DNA TGCGCCAGCAGCCCGCAGGGTAGCAATCAGCCCCAGCATTTT. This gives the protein CASSPQGSNQPQHF.

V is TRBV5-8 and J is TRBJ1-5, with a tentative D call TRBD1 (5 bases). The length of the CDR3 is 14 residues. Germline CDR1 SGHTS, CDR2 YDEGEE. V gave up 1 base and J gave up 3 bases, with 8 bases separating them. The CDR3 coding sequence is TGTGCCAGCAGCTTGCAGGACAACAATCAGCCCCAGCATTTT. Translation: CASSLQDNNQPQHF.

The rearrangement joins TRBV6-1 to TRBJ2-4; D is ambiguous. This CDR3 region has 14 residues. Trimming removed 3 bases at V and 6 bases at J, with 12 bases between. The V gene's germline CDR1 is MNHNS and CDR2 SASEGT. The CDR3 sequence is CASSDFGFRNIQYF. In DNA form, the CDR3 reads TGTGCCAGCAGTGATTTCGGGTTCCGAAACATTCAGTACTTC.

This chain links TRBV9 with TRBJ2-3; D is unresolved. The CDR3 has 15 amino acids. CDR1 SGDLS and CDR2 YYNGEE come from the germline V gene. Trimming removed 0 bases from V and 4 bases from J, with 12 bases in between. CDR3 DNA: TGTGCCAGCAGCGTAGGGTTGGGCATCTCAGATACGCAGTATTTT. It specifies CASSVGLGISDTQYF.

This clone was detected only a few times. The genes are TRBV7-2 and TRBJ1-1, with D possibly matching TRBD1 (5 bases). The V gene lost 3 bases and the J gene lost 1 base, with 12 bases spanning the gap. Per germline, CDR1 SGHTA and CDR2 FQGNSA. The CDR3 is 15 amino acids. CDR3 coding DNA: TGTGCCAGCAGCTTTAGGTCAGGGTGGAACACTGAAGCTTTCTTT. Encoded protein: CASSFRSGWNTEAFF.

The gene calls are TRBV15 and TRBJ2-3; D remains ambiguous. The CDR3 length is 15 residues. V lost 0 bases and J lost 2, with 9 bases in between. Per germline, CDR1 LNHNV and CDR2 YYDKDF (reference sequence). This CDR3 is CATSRDPTPTDTQYF. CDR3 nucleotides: TGTGCCACCAGCAGAGATCCGACCCCCACAGATACGCAGTATTTT.

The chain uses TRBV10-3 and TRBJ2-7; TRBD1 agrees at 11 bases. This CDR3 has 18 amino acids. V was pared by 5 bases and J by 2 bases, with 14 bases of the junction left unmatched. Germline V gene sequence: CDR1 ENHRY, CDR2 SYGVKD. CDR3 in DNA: TGTGCCATCAGTAGTCGTAGGGCCGGGACAGGGGGGGCCTACGAGCAGTACTTC. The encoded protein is CAISSRRAGTGGAYEQYF.

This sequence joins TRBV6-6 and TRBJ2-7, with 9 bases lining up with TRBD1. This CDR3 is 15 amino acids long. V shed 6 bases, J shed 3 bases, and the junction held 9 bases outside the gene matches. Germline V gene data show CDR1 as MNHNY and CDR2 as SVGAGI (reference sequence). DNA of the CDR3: TGTGCCAGCAGCTCTTCCGGACAGGGGAACTACGAGCAGTACTTC. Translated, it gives CASSSSGQGNYEQYF.

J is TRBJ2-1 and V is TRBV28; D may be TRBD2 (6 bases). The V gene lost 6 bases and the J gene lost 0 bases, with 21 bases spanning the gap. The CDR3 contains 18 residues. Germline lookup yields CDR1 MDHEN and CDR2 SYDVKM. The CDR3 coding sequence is TGTGCCAGCAGCGCTAGTCCGGGACTGGGGAGCTCCTACAATGAGCAGTTCTTC. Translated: CASSASPGLGSSYNEQFF.

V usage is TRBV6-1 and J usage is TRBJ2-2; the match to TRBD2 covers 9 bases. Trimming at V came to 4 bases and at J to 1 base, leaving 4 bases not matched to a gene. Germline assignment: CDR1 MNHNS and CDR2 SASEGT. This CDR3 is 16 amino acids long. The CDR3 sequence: CASSGLAVQNTGELFF. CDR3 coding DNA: TGTGCCAGCAGTGGACTAGCGGTACAGAACACCGGGGAGCTGTTTTTT.

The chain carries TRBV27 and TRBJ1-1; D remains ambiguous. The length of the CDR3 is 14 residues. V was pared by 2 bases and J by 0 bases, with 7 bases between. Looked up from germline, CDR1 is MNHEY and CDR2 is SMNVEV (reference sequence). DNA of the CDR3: TGTGCCAGCAGTTTAGGCAGCCTGAACACTGAAGCTTTCTTT. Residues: CASSLGSLNTEAFF.

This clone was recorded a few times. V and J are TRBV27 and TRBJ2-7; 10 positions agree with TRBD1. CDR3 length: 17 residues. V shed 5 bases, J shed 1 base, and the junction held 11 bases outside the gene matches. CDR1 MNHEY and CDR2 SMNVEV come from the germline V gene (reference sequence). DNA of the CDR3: TGTGCCAGCAGTAGAACCTCTGGGACAGGGGAATCCTACGAGCAGTACTTC. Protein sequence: CASSRTSGTGESYEQYF.